This record looks at one TCR beta chain sequence and its context. Each CDR3 protein gets one entry after TCRdb re-called the reads with MiXCR. The repertoire has 740,000 or so distinct CDR3 sequences, less than 40% of them found once; the top ten carry 2.8%. The sample comes from a study of T cell repertoires in cytomegalovirus infection. The germline V gene has CDR1 SGHDT and CDR2 YYEEEE. V shed 2 bases and J 5 bases; nucleotides not matched to a gene: 10. The CDR3 runs to 17 residues. The TCR originated in a human donor in good health (CMV status not recorded). Some clones in this sample may be carry-over from other donors' samples. The chain couples TRBV5-6 to TRBJ1-6; TRBD1 agrees at 7 bases. Sequencing was done on a sample of PBMCs. The CDR3 is CASSLKAGTVNNSPLHF. CDR3 nucleotides: TGTGCCAGCAGCTTAAAGGCCGGGACAGTGAATAATTCACCCCTCCACTTT.